These T cell receptor beta chains were read from a single sample in a study of CXCR3-negative and CXCR3-positive naive CD8 T cells. With the 5' RACE reads reprocessed, TCRdb shows one record per CDR3 protein and no DNA. The sample spans under 3,500 distinct CDR3 sequences; the ten largest clones claim roughly 2%. The source material was naive CXCR3- CD8+ T cells from blood. These TCRs come from a human donor in good health. Some clones in this sample may be carry-over from other donors' samples. The CDR3 runs from the conserved cysteine through the conserved F or W. The order of the fields is J gene, V gene, clone size, CDR3 protein. Size is stated for part of the rows, as once, few or many counts, or as a class when the clone is expanded.

TRBJ2-3 TRBV13 . CASSSEADTQYF
TRBJ2-3 TRBV2 medium-sized CASSERGGETDTQYF
TRBJ2-1 TRBV11-3 medium-sized CASSYMYNEQFF
TRBJ2-7 TRBV28 medium-sized CASSQTGVEQYF
TRBJ1-4 TRBV4-3 . CASSQDHPNRGYNEKLFF
TRBJ2-7 TRBV6-2/TRBV6-3 medium-sized CASQGAYEQYF
TRBJ1-3 TRBV29-1 medium-sized CSVEDNSGQSSGNTIYF
TRBJ2-7 TRBV29-1 . CSVEAGQPYEQYF
TRBJ1-4 TRBV5-1 . CASSLYAGTGQTTNEKLFF
TRBJ2-1 TRBV29-1 medium-sized CRDLGRGAGSYNEQFF
TRBJ2-1 TRBV7-9 medium-sized CASSLLIGLAGQSSYNEQFF
TRBJ1-6 TRBV21-1 medium-sized CASSPGPYKDPNSPLHF
TRBJ2-5 TRBV4-2 medium-sized CASSPDLQETQYF
TRBJ1-1 TRBV7-9 medium-sized CASTLGTTTEAFF
TRBJ2-1 TRBV29-1 medium-sized CSVEAPLGEQFF
TRBJ2-7 TRBV29-1 medium-sized CSVGEGTSYEQYF
TRBJ2-7 TRBV20-1 large CSAALRDRVYEQYF
TRBJ1-2 TRBV10-1 . CASSETGSYGYTF
TRBJ1-2 TRBV29-1 medium-sized CSVEGSRPGPGDYGYTF
TRBJ2-7 TRBV29-1 . CSVATLGPSSYEQYF
TRBJ2-3 TRBV29-1 medium-sized CSVVMSDSVRADTQYF
TRBJ2-5 TRBV29-1 medium-sized CSVEWWSGGAETQYF
TRBJ1-1 TRBV2 medium-sized CASTRRNTEAFF
TRBJ2-5 TRBV6-5 . CASRKSGVWQETQYF
TRBJ1-6 TRBV12-3/TRBV12-4 . CASSPTGRNSPLHF